This T cell receptor (beta chain) was found in a study of blood T cell repertoires in COVID-19. The overall study: Samples taken during acute and convalescent COVID-19 were collected in the United States, Italy and Spain. PBMCs, B-cell-depleted T cells, or T cells provided the cDNA or gDNA that made up the material.

Per the study methods: Nucleated cell number was recorded as an estimate derived from reference gene primer amplification. Clones were sequenced by immunoSEQ multiplex PCR, and TCRdb holds only the in-frame ones, with some missing. V and J calls and clone size follow that table, whereas D and trimming were derived from the DNA. The table has around 260,000 clones, 83% seen once. Germline V gives CDR1 SGDLS, CDR2 YYNGEE. This CDR3 is built from 13 residues. V was cut by 4 bases and J by 10 bases, with 15 bases left in between. The V call is TRBV9, the J call TRBJ2-1; weak D call: TRBD1 (6 bases). This TCR derives from a man aged 60 to 69 who had recovered from COVID-19. The sequencing input was peripheral blood. CDR3 sequence (DNA): TGTGCCAGCAGCCCACAGGGTCTTCGCGAGCAGTTCTTC. It yields the protein CASSPQGLREQFF.